Each of the 28 T cell receptor beta chains below was sequenced from the same sample in a study of T cells in Graves' hyperthyroidism and ophthalmopathy. What was amplified from RNA transcripts were TCR beta CDR3 regions. Using the HTBI primer set, a first-round RT-PCR was run on the TCR CDR3. TCRdb reanalysed the multiplex PCR reads using MiXCR and keeps one entry per CDR3 protein. The table includes almost 600,000 distinct CDR3 sequences, around 13% detected once. Sequencing was done on a sample of blood. The receptors were gathered from a woman younger than 45 with Graves' hyperthyroidism that later progressed to Graves' ophthalmopathy.

This clonotype was detected many times. The chain combines TRBV27 with TRBJ2-7, with D perhaps matching TRBD1 or TRBD2 (5 bases each). This CDR3 contains 13 residues. From germline, CDR1 is MNHEY and CDR2 SMNVEV (reference sequence). The V end lost 2 bases, the J end lost 6 bases, and 11 bases lay between the germline ends. This CDR3 is CASSLRGRGEQYF. CDR3 nucleotide sequence: TGTGCCAGCAGTTTAAGGGGACGGGGCGAGCAGTACTTC.

The chain couples TRBV28 to TRBJ1-2, with TRBD1 matching 8 bases. Germline CDR1 and CDR2: MDHEN and SYDVKM. Trimming at V came to 6 bases and at J to 8 bases, leaving 5 bases not matched to a gene. The CDR3 spans 12 residues. The CDR3 DNA reads as TGTGCCAGCAGGCAGGGGGCTAGGGGCTACACCTTC. It is translated as CASRQGARGYTF.

The chain couples TRBV25-1 to TRBJ2-7, with D maybe TRBD1 (7 bases). This CDR3 is 13 amino acids long. Germline V gene data show CDR1 as MGHDK and CDR2 as SYGVNS. Trimming removed 7 bases from V and 3 bases from J, with 13 bases in between. This chain's CDR3 is CASNNRGGYEQYF. The DNA of the CDR3 is TGTGCCAGCAATAACAGGGGAGGCTACGAGCAGTACTTC.

This clonotype has only a few counts. The rearrangement joins TRBV7-8 to TRBJ2-1, with TRBD1 identical over 10 bases. The ends lost 6 bases at V and 6 bases at J; junction bases unmatched: 11. CDR1 is SGHVS and CDR2 is FQNEAQ in the germline V gene. This CDR3 region has 16 residues. The CDR3 sequence: CASSPRPGQGFNEQFF. CDR3 coding DNA: TGTGCCAGCAGTCCGAGGCCGGGACAGGGGTTCAATGAGCAGTTCTTC.

This clonotype came up many times. The chain is built from TRBV20-1 and TRBJ2-3; TRBD1 aligns across 7 bases. The CDR3 length is 17 residues. The germline V gene has CDR1 DFQATT and CDR2 SNEGSKA (reference sequence). After removal of 0 bases from V and 4 bases from J, the junction contained 13 bases not matched to a gene. The CDR3 bases are TGCAGTGCTAGAGACCGCCGATTACAGGGGATTCCAGATACGCAGTATTTT. It translates to CSARDRRLQGIPDTQYF.

The chain links TRBV6-5 to TRBJ1-6; D gene uncertain. The ends were cut back, 4 bases at V and 10 bases at J, with 14 bases in the middle. CDR3 size: 14 residues. Per germline, CDR1 MNHEY and CDR2 SVGAGI. The CDR3 is CASSFLQPDSPLHF. CDR3 coding DNA: TGTGCCAGCAGTTTTCTACAGCCTGACTCACCCCTCCACTTT.

This clonotype was picked up a small number of times. This may arise from a read error, as a much more abundant clone is one base away. The chain recombines TRBV9 with TRBJ1-3; D is unresolved. This CDR3 is 13 amino acids long. CDR1 and CDR2 (germline): SGDLS, YYNGEE. Between the trimmed V and J ends, which lost 5 bases and 0 bases, there was a span of 6 bases. The CDR3 region has the DNA TGTGCCAGCAGGGCCGACTCTGGAAACACCATATATTTT. Translating it yields CASRADSGNTIYF.

This chain connects TRBV9 to TRBJ2-2; possible D gene TRBD1, 6 bases. The V end was cut by 0 bases, the J end by 0 bases, with 9 bases between. This CDR3 has 16 amino acids. Germline loops: CDR1 SGDLS, CDR2 YYNGEE. CDR3 coding DNA: TGTGCCAGCAGCGTAGGTACAGGGACGAACACCGGGGAGCTGTTTTTT. It encodes CASSVGTGTNTGELFF. Full variable domain (missing parts from reference TRBV9 and TRBJ2-2): DSGVTQTPKHLITATGQRVTLRCSPRSGDLSVYWYQQSLDQGLQFLIQYYNGEERAKGNILERFSAQQFPDLHSELNLSSLELGDSALYFCASSVGTGTNTGELFFGEGSRLTVL.

This clonotype was detected ten times or more. The chain couples TRBV7-8 to TRBJ1-2, with a possible D match to TRBD1 (6 bases). Germline V gene data show CDR1 as SGHVS and CDR2 as FQNEAQ. The CDR3 runs 16 residues. V was clipped by 1 base and J by 3 bases, with 15 bases between them. Here the CDR3 reads CASSLEATGFYYGYTF. The DNA for the CDR3 is TGTGCCAGCAGCTTAGAAGCGACAGGCTTCTACTATGGCTACACCTTC.

This clonotype was recorded many times. This chain connects TRBV29-1 to TRBJ2-7, with D possibly being TRBD1 (9 bases). Germline CDR1 is SQVTM and CDR2 is ANQGSEA. V was pared by 6 bases and J by 5 bases, with 17 bases between. The CDR3 is 13 residues long. DNA for the CDR3: TGCAGCGTACAGGGGGCGGGAGGCCACGAGCAGTACTTC. It encodes CSVQGAGGHEQYF.

The chain joins TRBV19 to TRBJ2-3; TRBD2 matches 13 bases. The CDR3 length is 21 residues. Trimming cost V 3 bases and J 0 bases; bases outside gene matches: 15. Germline CDR1 and CDR2: LNHDA and SQIVND (reference sequence). The CDR3 loop reads CASSIQFGWTSGRASTDTQYF. The CDR3 nucleotides read TGTGCCAGTAGTATTCAGTTCGGCTGGACTAGCGGGAGAGCTAGCACAGATACGCAGTATTTT.

The rearrangement links TRBV14 to TRBJ2-7; 7 nucleotides agree with TRBD2. Germline V lookup: CDR1 SGHDN, CDR2 FVKESK. CDR3 length: 13 amino acids. The junction had 6 bases not matched to a gene; V was cut back by 4 bases and J by 6 bases. The CDR3 here is CASSPSSGAEQYF. DNA for the CDR3: TGTGCCAGCAGCCCCTCGAGCGGGGCCGAGCAGTACTTC.

The chain links TRBV5-1 to TRBJ1-1, with no clear D. Trimming stripped 0 bases from V and 1 base from J, with 10 bases between. CDR3 size: 15 residues. In germline, CDR1 is SGHRS, CDR2 YFSETQ. The CDR3, as DNA: TGCGCCAGCAGCTTGGAGGGTTCATGGAACACTGAAGCTTTCTTT. Encoded protein: CASSLEGSWNTEAFF.

In regard to this clonotype: A read error may be the cause here, since a much bigger clone is one base away. The rearrangement uses TRBV11-3 and TRBJ1-4; maybe TRBD1 (6 bases). The CDR3 extends over 16 amino acids. From germline, CDR1 is SGHNT and CDR2 YENEEA. This CDR3 is CAGSAIPRGSNEKLFF. The CDR3 coding sequence is TGTGCCGGCAGCGCGATACCCAGGGGTTCTAATGAAAAACTGTTTTTT.

The chain is built from TRBV24-1 and TRBJ2-2, with D possibly called TRBD1 or TRBD2 (6 bases each). The CDR3 is made up of 16 amino acids. Trimming cost V 1 base and J 0 bases, with 8 bases left between them. Germline V gene data show CDR1 as KGHDR and CDR2 as SFDVKD. CDR3 sequence reads: CATSDFRGANTGELFF. In DNA, the CDR3 is TGTGCCACCAGTGATTTTAGGGGGGCGAACACCGGGGAGCTGTTTTTT.

This clonotype was picked up many times. The chain joins TRBV12-3 or TRBV12-4 to TRBJ1-6; D remains unclear. V lost 6 bases to trimming and J lost 8 bases, with 14 bases between them. This CDR3 has 14 residues. The CDR3 DNA reads as TGTGCCAGCAGCCCGGGCTTAACTGATTCACCCCTCCACTTT. It translates to CASSPGLTDSPLHF.

Many counts were recorded for this clonotype. The rearrangement uses TRBV30 and TRBJ1-6; D is ambiguous. Trimming pared 2 bases from V and 7 bases from J, leaving 3 bases between. The CDR3 covers 11 residues. Looked up from germline, CDR1 is GTSNPN and CDR2 is SVGIG (reference sequence). The DNA for the CDR3 is TGTGCCTGGAGTCAGAATTCACCCCTCCACTTT. Protein sequence: CAWSQNSPLHF.

This clonotype came up many times. This chain joins TRBV2 and TRBJ2-1; possible D gene TRBD1, 5 bases. Trimming removed 8 bases at V and 2 bases at J, with 13 bases between. The CDR3 totals 14 residues. CDR1 is SNHLY, CDR2 FYNNEI, per germline. DNA of the CDR3: TGTGCCAGCGTCCCAGGGAAAACCTACAATGAGCAGTTCTTC. This encodes CASVPGKTYNEQFF.

The chain is built from TRBV4-1 and TRBJ1-3; D uncertain. The CDR3 has 17 amino acids. Germline V CDR1 and CDR2: MGHRA, YSYEKL. Trimming pared 1 base from V and 4 bases from J, leaving 17 bases between. CDR3 DNA: TGCGCCAGCAGCCAAGTCCCAGAAACCGCGAGGGGAAACACCATATATTTT. Translated, it gives CASSQVPETARGNTIYF.

There are many counts of this clonotype. The genes are TRBV29-1 and TRBJ2-1; D is uncertain. CDR1 is SQVTM, CDR2 ANQGSEA, per germline. V was clipped by 8 bases and J by 1 base, with 21 bases between them. The CDR3 is 16 residues long. The CDR3 spells CSSKPGGGPSYNEQFF. CDR3 bases: TGCAGCTCGAAACCGGGCGGCGGCCCATCCTACAATGAGCAGTTCTTC.

As for this clonotype: Its ends do not fully match the called genes, so a read error is possible. The rearrangement joins TRBV7-7 to TRBJ2-5; 7 bases align to TRBD2. CDR1 and CDR2 (germline): SSHAT, FNYEAQ (reference sequence). CDR3 length: 14 residues. The CDR3 is CASSLTPREQTQYF. CDR3 in DNA: TGTGCTAGCAGCCTAACCCCGCGGGAGCAGACCCAGTACTTC. The complete variable domain, with remaining parts taken from reference TRBV7-7 and TRBJ2-5, reads GAGVSQSPRYKVTKRGQDVTLRCDPISSHATLYWYQQALGQGPEFLTYFNYEAQPDKSGLPSDRFSAERPEGSISTLTIQRTEQRDSAMYRCASSLTPREQTQYFGPGTRLLVL.

This clonotype occurred many times. For the CDR3, the DNA is TGTGCTAGTGGTTTGGGCGCTCCCAGGGCTTACGAGCAGTACTTC. This gives the protein CASGLGAPRAYEQYF. This chain uses TRBV12-5 with TRBJ2-7; D might be TRBD1 (5 bases). Germline loops: CDR1 LGHNT, CDR2 FRNRAP. This CDR3 has 15 amino acids. The germline V and J ends were trimmed by 1 base and 4 bases, with 14 bases remaining between them.

V usage is TRBV7-9 and J usage is TRBJ2-7, with 7 bases aligning to TRBD2. Germline-derived CDR1 and CDR2 are SEHNR and FQNEAQ (reference sequence). Trimming took 4 bases from V and 3 from J; bases not matched to a gene: 9. The CDR3 extends over 15 amino acids. The CDR3 DNA sequence: TGTGCCAGCAGCTCAACCGGGGGGAGGGTCTACGAGCAGTACTTC. Translating it yields CASSSTGGRVYEQYF.

This clonotype appeared a few times. This chain uses TRBV6-2 or TRBV6-3 with TRBJ2-7, with TRBD1 matching 8 bases. The CDR3 spans 16 residues. V lost 7 bases to trimming and J lost 5 bases; unmatched junction nucleotides: 16. Per germline, CDR1 MNHEY and CDR2 SVGEGT. CDR3 region: CASISIGQGRTDEQYF. In DNA form, the CDR3 reads TGTGCCAGCATTTCCATTGGACAGGGCAGAACCGACGAGCAGTACTTC.

CDR3 DNA: TGTGCCAGCAGTTTATCTGGGGTATCCAGTGAGCAGTTCTTC. Its translation is CASSLSGVSSEQFF. The genes are TRBV28 and TRBJ2-1; D uncertain. Trimming cost V 1 base and J 9 bases, with 13 bases left between them. Germline CDR1 MDHEN, CDR2 SYDVKM. The length of the CDR3 is 14 residues.

The table lists this clonotype with many counts. The chain's CDR3 is CASRLQDLNTEAFF. CDR3 DNA: TGTGCCAGCAGGTTACAGGACCTGAACACTGAAGCTTTCTTT. The chain joins TRBV2 to TRBJ1-1; D possibly corresponds to TRBD1 (5 bases). This CDR3 contains 14 residues. Trimming shortened V by 6 bases and J by 0 bases, and 11 bases separated the two germline ends. The germline V gene encodes CDR1 SNHLY and CDR2 FYNNEI.

J is TRBJ1-1 and V is TRBV20-1, with D possibly being TRBD1 (5 bases). The germline V gene encodes CDR1 DFQATT and CDR2 SNEGSKA (reference sequence). Trimming removed 0 bases from V and 7 bases from J, with 12 bases in between. CDR3 size: 13 residues. The chain's CDR3 is CSARDWGGGEAFF. CDR3 coding DNA: TGCAGTGCTAGAGATTGGGGCGGCGGTGAAGCTTTCTTT.

At least ten counts were recorded for this clonotype. The V and J genes are TRBV20-1 and TRBJ1-2, with D possibly being TRBD1 (6 bases). This CDR3 region has 12 residues. V lost 6 bases to trimming and J lost 8 bases, with 16 bases between them. CDR1 and CDR2 from the germline V gene are DFQATT and SNEGSKA (reference sequence). CDR3 nucleotide sequence: TGCAGTGCAGCTACAGGGCCAGAGGGCTACACCTTC. Its protein is CSAATGPEGYTF.